A selection of T cell receptor beta chains follows, all from one sample in a study of glioma-infiltrating T cells. TCRdb independently ran MiXCR on the multiplex PCR reads; one entry per CDR3 protein. The sample shows approximately 120,000 distinct CDR3 sequences, 25% of them seen only once. Sequencing input: glioma tissue, nonneoplastic brain tissue, or PBMCs (not recorded which). These receptors were obtained from a human donor with low-grade glioma or glioblastoma, undergoing nonglioma brain surgery, or in good health (not recorded which). CDR3s include the opening cysteine and the closing phenylalanine or tryptophan. D genes are given only for firm matches.

j_call d_call v_call cdr3_aa
TRBJ1-5 . TRBV3-1 CASSHSGGVGPQHF
TRBJ2-7 . TRBV28 CASSLEGWYGEQYF
TRBJ2-6 . TRBV3-1 CASSPGTSGANVLTF
TRBJ1-2 TRBD1 TRBV29-1 CSVGQGGKYGYTF
TRBJ1-5 . TRBV11-2 CASSLDISQGNQPQHF
TRBJ1-5 . TRBV9 CASSVTGVDQPQHF
TRBJ1-3 . TRBV19 CSSSIGTPPDTIYF
TRBJ1-1 . TRBV27 CASSLGFAERNTEASF
TRBJ2-7 . TRBV10-3 CAIRSGADEQYF
TRBJ1-3 . TRBV11-2 CASSSRIQVYSGNTIYF
TRBJ1-1 TRBD1 TRBV5-1 CASSTKTGTDNTEAFF
TRBJ1-5 . TRBV7-9 CASSPPSQHQHF
TRBJ1-2 TRBD1 TRBV7-9 CASSLGGGGVNGYTF
TRBJ2-1 TRBD2 TRBV6-2/TRBV6-3 CASSLLAGGAYNEQFF
TRBJ2-7 TRBD2 TRBV10-3 CAISESFPAGLAGDSSYEQYF
TRBJ1-2 . TRBV19 CASSIGGVGYTF
TRBJ2-1 TRBD2 TRBV25-1 CASSDRLAGGSSYNEQFF
TRBJ2-2 . TRBV5-1 CASGPGDIGELFF
TRBJ2-5 TRBD2 TRBV28 CASSLLREGLETQYF
TRBJ1-1 . TRBV5-1 CASSLRTGANTEAFF
TRBJ1-5 TRBD1 TRBV20-1 CSALGTAEQPQHF
TRBJ2-7 . TRBV4-3 CASSRSLPASYEQYF
TRBJ2-3 TRBD1 TRBV6-2/TRBV6-3 CSSAGGQYAGDTQYF
TRBJ2-7 . TRBV28 CASSFSGTGHSYEQYF
TRBJ1-1 TRBD1 TRBV18 CASSRPGTGSWTEAFF
TRBJ2-7 TRBD2 TRBV11-2 CASSSQREVQYF
TRBJ2-1 TRBD1 TRBV20-1 CSARYRTGGFYNEQFF
TRBJ2-5 . TRBV7-2 CASSPGAGGSF
TRBJ2-1 . TRBV18 CASSPPIASSYNEQFF
TRBJ2-1 TRBD2 TRBV27 CASRLWTSGYNEQSF
TRBJ2-5 TRBD1 TRBV12-3/TRBV12-4 CASRDRGETQYF
. . TRBV20-1 CSARELSGGGQPQYF
TRBJ1-1 . TRBV7-8 CASSHNPRTAMNTEAFF
TRBJ2-7 . TRBV6-9 CVSSYYYEQYF
TRBJ2-1 . TRBV7-9 CAIGVTYNEQFF
TRBJ1-2 . TRBV12-3/TRBV12-4 CASNFGLANYGYTF
TRBJ1-1 TRBD1 TRBV5-4 CASTEGGAGNTEAFF
TRBJ2-1 TRBD2 TRBV6-1 CASSQYGTIKARNEQFF
TRBJ2-5 TRBD1 TRBV7-2 CASTRTGGQYF
TRBJ2-3 . TRBV12-3/TRBV12-4 CASSVGGTDTQYF
TRBJ2-5 TRBD1 TRBV29-1 CSAGDRAVLGTQYF
TRBJ2-3 . TRBV2 CASGDGTDTQYF
TRBJ1-2 . TRBV24-1 CATSDLDTHGYTF
TRBJ2-3 . TRBV27 CASTSYQFSTDTQYF
TRBJ2-5 . TRBV18 CASSSTGQETQYF
TRBJ2-5 TRBD2 TRBV20-1 CSAPTSGVLQETQYF
TRBJ2-2 TRBD2 TRBV10-2 CAVPGLSTGELFF
TRBJ2-5 TRBD1 TRBV19 CASSRTGAEETQYF
TRBJ2-1 . TRBV7-2 CASSFPPTGSSEQFF
TRBJ1-5 . TRBV7-2 CASSLAGPNQPQHF
TRBJ2-7 TRBD2 TRBV6-9 CASSYAGTSGSYEQYF
TRBJ2-3 TRBD2 TRBV6-2/TRBV6-3 CASSYSGGRIRTDTQYF
TRBJ2-1 . TRBV6-2/TRBV6-3 CACSYMRRAGLRNANEQFF
TRBJ2-6 . TRBV4-2 CASSQVHQDYSGANVLTF
TRBJ1-4 . TRBV6-2/TRBV6-3 CASSYLARGEKLFF
TRBJ2-5 TRBD2 TRBV10-3 CAISVAGATQETQYF
TRBJ1-5 . TRBV27 CASSPDRRDSNQPQHF
TRBJ2-1 TRBD1 TRBV29-1 CSAAGGLDEQFF
TRBJ2-7 . TRBV6-1 CASSLTQGVAQYF